Listed below are T cell receptor beta chains from one sample, sequenced in a study of blood T cell repertoires in COVID-19. The table came from immunoSEQ multiplex PCR; TCRdb's copy has only in-frame clones and leaves some out. Of approximately 180,000 clones listed, 70% to 90% were seen once; the top ten hold roughly 9.8%. The material sequenced was peripheral blood. These receptor sequences come from a human donor with active or convalescent COVID-19. The donor label of this sample is uncertain. CDR3s include the opening cysteine and the closing phenylalanine or tryptophan. A D gene is named only where the DNA matches it firmly.

D gene | J gene | V gene | CDR3 DNA | CDR3 protein
. | TRBJ1-2 | TRBV6-5 | TGTGCCAGCAGCCCCCGGGGGGTGTGGAGTAGCTACACCTTC | CASSPRGVWSSYTF
TRBD2 | TRBJ2-7 | TRBV7-6 | TGTGCCAGCAGCTTATCCCCTAGCGGGACGATGGGGCAGCAGTACTTC | CASSLSPSGTMGQQYF
TRBD1 | TRBJ1-5 | TRBV3-1/TRBV3-2 | TGTGCCAGCAGCCAATCGGAGACAGGGGCTCAGCCCCAGCATTTT | CASSQSETGAQPQHF
TRBD1 | TRBJ1-1 | TRBV24-1 | TGTGCCACCAGTGCCGCGGGACAGGGACACACTGAAGCTTTCTTT | CATSAAGQGHTEAFF
TRBD2 | TRBJ2-1 | TRBV19 | TGTGCCAGTACCCCTAGCGGGAACGATTTCAATGAGCAGTTCTTC | CASTPSGNDFNEQFF
TRBD2 | TRBJ2-3 | TRBV28 | TGTGCCAGCAGGCCGTATAGCGGGGAGCACACAGATACGCAGTATTTT | CASRPYSGEHTDTQYF
TRBD1 | TRBJ2-1 | TRBV5-4 | TGTGCCAGCAGCTTGGAAACCGGGACAGGGGGGAATGAGCAGTTCTTC | CASSLETGTGGNEQFF
. | TRBJ2-2 | TRBV9 | TGTGCCAGCAGCGCTCCGTTGGAAGAGCGGGCCACGGTTGAAGGACACCGGGGAGCTGTTTTT | CASSAPLEERATVEGHRGAVF
. | TRBJ1-5 | TRBV7-3 | TGTGCCGCTCCACAACTAAGTCAGCCCCAGCATTTT | CAAPQLSQPQHF
. | TRBJ1-1 | TRBV4-1 | TGCGCCAGCAGCCAACCAGGGGTCGGGACAACCACTGAAGCTTTCTTT | CASSQPGVGTTTEAFF
TRBD1 | TRBJ2-7 | TRBV27 | TGTGCCAGCAGCCCGGGACAGTCCTACGAGCAGTACTTC | CASSPGQSYEQYF
. | TRBJ2-7 | TRBV28 | TGTGCCAGCAGTTTAGGGACTGACATCTACGAGCAGTACTTC | CASSLGTDIYEQYF
TRBD1 | TRBJ1-1 | TRBV18 | TGTGCCAGCTCACCTACCGGGACAGGGTTCACTGAAGCTTTCTTT | CASSPTGTGFTEAFF
. | TRBJ1-1 | TRBV29-1 | TGCAGCGTTGAGGGGGGGAGGGGCACTGAAGCTTTCTTT | CSVEGGRGTEAFF
TRBD1 | TRBJ1-3 | TRBV6-5 | TGTGCCAGCAGTTACTCGGGACAGAGCTCTGGAAACACCATATATTTT | CASSYSGQSSGNTIYF
. | TRBJ2-1 | TRBV5-1 | TGCGCCAGCAGCTTGGAGTGGGGCCGAAATGAGCAGTTCTTC | CASSLEWGRNEQFF
TRBD1 | TRBJ1-6 | TRBV9 | TGTGCCAGCAGCGCCCCCGCCGGGACAGACAATTCACCCCTCCACTTT | CASSAPAGTDNSPLHF
TRBD1 | TRBJ1-1 | TRBV18 | TGTGCCAGCTCACCCCTAGGGGGGACAGCTATTACGTTGAGCACTGAAGCTTTCTTT | CASSPLGGTAITLSTEAFF
. | TRBJ1-3 | TRBV11-2 | TGTGCCAGCAGCCAGGGGACCTCCGGAAACACCATATATTTT | CASSQGTSGNTIYF
. | TRBJ2-7 | TRBV7-2 | TGTGCCAGCAGCTTAGGAGTTGGGGGGGGGCACACGTCCTACGAGCAGTACTTC | CASSLGVGGGHTSYEQYF